This T cell receptor beta chain was sequenced during a study of regulatory T cells in long-lasting Graves disease. With iRepertoire HTBI primers and Arm-PCR of CDR3 regions, TCR beta libraries were built. TCRdb redid the calling of the multiplex PCR reads with MiXCR, one entry per CDR3 protein. The sample includes approximately 400,000 distinct CDR3 sequences, 20% to 25% of them seen just once. A note on this clonotype: Antigen unknown.

Study-wide findings and caveats: Persistent patients shared more public clonotypes (under 3,000) than newly diagnosed patients (over 900).

CDR1 is SGHRS and CDR2 is YFSETQ in the germline V gene. There are 17 residues in the CDR3. Trimming cost V 3 bases and J 7 bases; bases outside gene matches: 13. Specified time point: persistent/refractory GD, antithyroid drugs over 5 years with positive TRAb. After RNA was extracted from PBMCs, the TCR library was made from it. The V and J genes are TRBV5-1 and TRBJ1-6, with 7 bases identical to TRBD1. The TCR comes from a woman in her thirties or forties with Graves disease. This specimen was peripheral blood mononuclear cells (PBMCs), taken when the disease was refractory, from a patient treated with antithyroid drugs. CDR3 in amino acids: CASSYNRAGGGNSPLHF. The CDR3 DNA reads TGCGCCAGCAGCTACAATCGCGCAGGGGGAGGAAATTCACCCCTCCACTTT.